What follows are 9 T cell receptor beta chains derived from one specimen sequenced in a study of glioma-infiltrating T cells. The iRepertoire nested amplicon-rescue multiplex PCR amplified TCR alpha and beta CDR3s from RNA. TCRdb independently ran MiXCR on the multiplex PCR reads; one entry per CDR3 protein. The sample lists under 50,000 distinct CDR3 sequences, 20% to 25% occurring once. The sample was glioma tissue, nonneoplastic brain tissue, or PBMCs (not recorded which). The receptors here all came from a human donor with low-grade glioma or glioblastoma, undergoing nonglioma brain surgery, or in good health (not recorded which).

This clonotype was counted only a few times. This CDR3 is CASSIVYDNEQFF. The CDR3 coding sequence is TGTGCCAGTAGTATAGTATACGACAATGAGCAGTTCTTC. The chain is built from TRBV19 and TRBJ2-1; D gene uncertain. This CDR3 comprises 13 residues. Between the trimmed V and J ends, which lost 1 base and 5 bases, there was a span of 6 bases. CDR1 is LNHDA, CDR2 SQIVND, per germline (reference sequence).

As for this clonotype: No DNA is shown, since the ends of the CDR3 on it are uncertain; the CDR3 is the one TCRdb lists. This CDR3 is CASSFYICSARDLAGGKRDTQYF. The chain employs TRBV5-1 and TRBJ2-3; the table's D call, TRBD2, was not checked against the DNA. CDR1 is SGHRS, CDR2 YFSETQ, per germline. Ends included, the CDR3 has 23 residues.

This clonotype was recorded many times. The chain is built from TRBV7-9 and TRBJ2-3; D is unclear. The CDR3 is 16 amino acids. Germline CDR1 and CDR2: SEHNR and FQNEAQ (reference sequence). V was pared by 5 bases and J by 2 bases, with 17 bases between. The CDR3 region is CASSEKPGPITDTQYF. DNA of the CDR3: TGTGCCAGCAGCGAAAAACCCGGGCCGATCACAGATACGCAGTATTTT.

This clonotype was seen only a few times. The CDR3 DNA reads TGTGCCAGCAGCTTCGGGAATGAGCAGTTCTTC. Translated: CASSFGNEQFF. The gene calls are TRBV7-9 and TRBJ2-1; no clear D gene. Trimming removed 3 bases at V and 7 bases at J, with 4 bases between. This CDR3 contains 11 residues. The germline V gene encodes CDR1 SEHNR and CDR2 FQNEAQ (reference sequence). Full variable domain (outside the CDR3, taken from reference TRBV7-9 and TRBJ2-1): DTGVSQNPRHKITKRGQNVTFRCDPISEHNRLYWYRQTLGQGPEFLTYFQNEAQLEKSRLLSDRFSAERPKGSFSTLEIQRTEQGDSAMYLCASSFGNEQFFGPGTRLTVL.

This clonotype was recorded at least ten times. CDR3 DNA: TGTGCCAGTAGTTGGGGCAATGAGCAGTTCTTC. Translation gives CASSWGNEQFF. The V gene is TRBV19, the J gene TRBJ2-1, with D unclear. Germline lookup yields CDR1 LNHDA and CDR2 SQIVND (reference sequence). The ends were cut back, 5 bases at V and 6 bases at J, with 5 bases in the middle. The CDR3 has 11 amino acids.

This clonotype was recorded at least ten times. V usage is TRBV5-1 and J usage is TRBJ2-2; D call uncertain. This CDR3 has 17 amino acids. V gave up 3 bases and J gave up 4 bases, with 19 bases separating them. Germline V gives CDR1 SGHRS, CDR2 YFSETQ. CDR3 amino acids: CASSSEQTVVGTGELFF. The CDR3 coding sequence is TGCGCCAGCAGCTCGGAACAAACAGTGGTGGGCACCGGGGAGCTGTTTTTT. The full variable domain, in which reference TRBV5-1 and TRBJ2-2 provide the parts outside the CDR3, is KAGVTQTPRYLIKTRGQQVTLSCSPISGHRSVSWYQQTPGQGLQFLFEYFSETQRNKGNFPGRFSGRQFSNSRSEMNVSTLELGDSALYLCASSSEQTVVGTGELFFGEGSRLTVL.

At least ten counts were recorded for this clonotype. The rearrangement links TRBV28 to TRBJ2-5, with 10 nucleotides matching TRBD1. Germline lookup yields CDR1 MDHEN and CDR2 SYDVKM. The junction had 8 bases not matched to a gene; V was cut back by 5 bases and J by 5 bases. The CDR3 is 15 residues long. DNA of the CDR3: TGTGCCAGCAGTCCCCGGACAGGGGGTATGGAGACCCAGTACTTC. This translates into CASSPRTGGMETQYF.

Comments on this clonotype: This may come from a read error, since a much larger clone is one base off. The rearrangement uses TRBV14 and TRBJ1-1, with D possibly matching TRBD1 (5 bases). Germline loops: CDR1 SGHDN, CDR2 FVKESK. V dropped 4 bases and J dropped 4 bases, with 16 bases sitting between them. The length of the CDR3 is 15 residues. The CDR3, as DNA: TGTGCCAGCAGCCCCTCGGGGGAGGGCTCCACTGAAGCTTTCTTT. Translation gives CASSPSGEGSTEAFF.

This clonotype was recorded at least ten times. The gene calls are TRBV2 and TRBJ2-1, with 11 bases that match TRBD2. With 7 bases clipped from V and 4 bases from J, the junction kept 9 bases outside the gene matches. Germline lookup yields CDR1 SNHLY and CDR2 FYNNEI. The CDR3 is 16 residues long. As DNA, the CDR3 is TGTGCCAGCACCCCAGGGGCTAGCGGGAGGTACAATGAGCAGTTCTTC. It is translated as CASTPGASGRYNEQFF.